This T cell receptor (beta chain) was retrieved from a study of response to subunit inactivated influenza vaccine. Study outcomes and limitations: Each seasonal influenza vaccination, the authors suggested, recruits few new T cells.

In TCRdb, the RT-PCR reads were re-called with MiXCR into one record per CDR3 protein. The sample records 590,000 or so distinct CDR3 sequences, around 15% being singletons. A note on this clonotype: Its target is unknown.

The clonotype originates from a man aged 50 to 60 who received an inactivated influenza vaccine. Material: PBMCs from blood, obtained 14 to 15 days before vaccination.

The CDR3 sequence is CASSPQGGANVLTF. The CDR3 DNA sequence: TGTGCCAGCAGCCCCCAGGGGGGGGCCAACGTCCTGACTTTC. The V call is TRBV7-8, the J call TRBJ2-6; D is perhaps TRBD1 (6 bases). Trimming pared 5 bases from V and 4 bases from J, leaving 9 bases between. The length of the CDR3 is 14 residues. Germline CDR1 reads SGHVS; CDR2 reads FQNEAQ.